This T cell receptor beta chain was sequenced in a study of CD8+CD57+ T cells in acquired aplastic anemia. Turning to the study itself: Mean DNA quantity obtained from sorted CD4+ and CD8+ cells was about 3.5 ug.

In this sample, this clonotype turned up a few times. The germline gives CDR1 DFQATT, CDR2 SNEGSKA (reference sequence). CDR3 size: 11 residues. V lost 3 bases, J lost 7 bases, and 9 bases lay in between. Using genomic DNA as the template, TCR beta VDJ and CDR3 profiling was carried out. TCRdb recomputed calls from the reads with MiXCR, one row per CDR3 protein. Altogether under 200,000 distinct CDR3 sequences are present, about 64% being singletons, with the ten largest covering 45% to 55%. The chain uses TRBV20-1 and TRBJ2-5; no definite D call. Specimen: sorted CD4+, CD8+, or CD8+CD57+ T cells (not recorded which) from PBMCs. The sequence was obtained from a human donor in good health. The CDR3 region has the DNA TGCAGTGCTAGTCCCGGTGGGACCCAGTACTTC. Translated, it gives CSASPGGTQYF.